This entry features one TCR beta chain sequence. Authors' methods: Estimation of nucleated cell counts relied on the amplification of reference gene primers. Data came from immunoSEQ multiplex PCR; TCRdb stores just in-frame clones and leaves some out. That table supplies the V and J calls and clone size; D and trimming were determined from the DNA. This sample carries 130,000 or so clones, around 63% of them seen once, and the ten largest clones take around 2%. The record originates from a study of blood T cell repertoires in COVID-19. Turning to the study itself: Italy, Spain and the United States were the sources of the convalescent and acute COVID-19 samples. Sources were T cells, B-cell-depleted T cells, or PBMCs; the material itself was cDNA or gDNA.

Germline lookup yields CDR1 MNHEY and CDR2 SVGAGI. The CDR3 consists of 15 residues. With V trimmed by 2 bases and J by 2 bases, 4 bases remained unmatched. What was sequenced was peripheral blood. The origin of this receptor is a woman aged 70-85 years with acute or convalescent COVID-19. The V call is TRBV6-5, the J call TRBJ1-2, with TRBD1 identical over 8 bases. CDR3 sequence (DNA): TGTGCCAGCAGTTACCCCCAGGGGGCGAACTATGGCTACACCTTC. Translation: CASSYPQGANYGYTF.